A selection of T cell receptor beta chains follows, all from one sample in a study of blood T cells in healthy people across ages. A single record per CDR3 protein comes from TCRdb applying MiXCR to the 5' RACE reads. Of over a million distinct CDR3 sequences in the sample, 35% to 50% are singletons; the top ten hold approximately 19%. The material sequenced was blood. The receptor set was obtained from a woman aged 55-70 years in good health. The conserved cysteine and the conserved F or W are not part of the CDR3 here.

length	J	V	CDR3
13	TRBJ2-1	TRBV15	ATRTGTSGSEEQF
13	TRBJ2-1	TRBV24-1	ATSDQGSSYNEQF
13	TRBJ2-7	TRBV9	ASSPRTSESYEQY
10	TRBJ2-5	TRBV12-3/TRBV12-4	ASSLSPCEQY
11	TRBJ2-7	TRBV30	AWSVGTGGLGY
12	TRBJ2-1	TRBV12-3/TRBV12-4	ASSWDRSYNEQF
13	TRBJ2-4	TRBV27	ASSLLTSGKNIQY
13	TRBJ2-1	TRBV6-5	ASSLTPDPRAEQF
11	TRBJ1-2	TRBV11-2	ASSHTGYYGYT
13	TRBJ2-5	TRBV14	ASSPPGLADNEQY
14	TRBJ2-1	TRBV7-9	ASSLRSSNGSNEQF
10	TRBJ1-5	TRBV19	ASRTGGQPQH
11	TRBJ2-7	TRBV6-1	AGRGTGTYGQY
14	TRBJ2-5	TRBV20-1	SASPTGLAGDYEQY
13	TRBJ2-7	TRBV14	ASSQLAGGPPRQY
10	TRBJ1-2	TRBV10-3	AIDAGLNGYT
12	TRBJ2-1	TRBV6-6	ASSYSMESNERF
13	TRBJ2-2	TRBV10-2	ASSETGFNTGEPF
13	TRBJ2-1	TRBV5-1	ASSPSGTGPREQF
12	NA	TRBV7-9	ASSFVQEGYEQY